This TCR beta chain was sequenced in a study of cytomegalovirus exposure and HLA in healthy donors. The repertoire was sequenced with immunoSEQ multiplex PCR; TCRdb's copy has only in-frame clones and lacks some. The sample contains a few hundred thousand clones, 80% to 90% of which appear only once. Study-wide findings and caveats: Most sequenced TCRs were rare (though some public TCRs occurred in many donors).

J lost 8 bases, V lost 2 bases, and 8 bases had no gene match. Germline V CDR1 and CDR2: MNHEY, SVGAGI. This CDR3 spans 14 amino acids. In regard to this clone: Its antigen remains unknown.

Input material: PBMCs. This TCR came from a woman younger than 30 in good health and CMV-seronegative. This chain connects TRBV6-5 to TRBJ1-2, with 7 bases aligning to TRBD1. CDR3 region: CASSYTTGAYGYTF. CDR3 bases: TGTGCCAGCAGTTACACCACAGGGGCCTACGGCTACACCTTC.